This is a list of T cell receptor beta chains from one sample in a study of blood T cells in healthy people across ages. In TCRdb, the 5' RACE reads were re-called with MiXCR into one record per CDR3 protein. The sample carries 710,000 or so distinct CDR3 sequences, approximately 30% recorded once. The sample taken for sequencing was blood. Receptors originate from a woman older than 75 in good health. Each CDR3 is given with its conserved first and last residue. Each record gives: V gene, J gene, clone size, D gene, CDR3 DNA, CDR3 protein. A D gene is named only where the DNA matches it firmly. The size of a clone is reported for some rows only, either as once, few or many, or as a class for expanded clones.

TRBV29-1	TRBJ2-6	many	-	TGCAGCGTGGGACAGACTAGCTCTGGGGCCAACGTCCTGACTTTC	CSVGQTSSGANVLTF
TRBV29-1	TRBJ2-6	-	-	TGCAGCGTAGAATTATCTGGGGCCAACGTCCTGACTTTC	CSVELSGANVLTF
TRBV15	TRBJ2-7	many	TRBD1	TGTGCCACCAGCAGAGAGGGGACAGGAGTCTCCTACGAGCAGTACTTC	CATSREGTGVSYEQYF
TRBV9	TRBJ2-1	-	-	TGTGCCAGCAGCGTAGCAGCTAGGCCGACCTACAATGAGCAGTTCTTC	CASSVAARPTYNEQFF
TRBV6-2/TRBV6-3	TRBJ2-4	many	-	TGTGCCAGCATACGACTAGTGGGGGTCAAAAACATTCAGTACTTC	CASIRLVGVKNIQYF
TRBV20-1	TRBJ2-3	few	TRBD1	TGCAGTGCTCCTCCGACAGGGGAGGATACGCAGTATTTT	CSAPPTGEDTQYF
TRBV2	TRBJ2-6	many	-	TGTGCCAGCAGGAGCGGAGGGGGCAGCTCTGGGGCCAACGTCCTGACTTTC	CASRSGGGSSGANVLTF
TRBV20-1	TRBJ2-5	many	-	TGCAGTGCACCCGGGACCACCCAAGAGACCCAGTACTTC	CSAPGTTQETQYF
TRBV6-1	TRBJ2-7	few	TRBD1	TGTGCCAGCAGGAACAGGGGAAGTGGCGAGCAGTACTTC	CASRNRGSGEQYF
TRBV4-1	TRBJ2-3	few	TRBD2	TGCGCCAGCAGCCGTGGACTAGCGGGCACAGATACGCAGTATTTT	CASSRGLAGTDTQYF
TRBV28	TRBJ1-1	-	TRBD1	TGTGCCAGCAGTTTATTGGGGATAGGACAGGTAATGAACACTGAAGCTTTCTTT	CASSLLGIGQVMNTEAFF
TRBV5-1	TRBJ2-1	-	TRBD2	TGCGCCAGCGGGGGACTAGCGGGGGATAGCTCCTACAATGAGCAGTTCTTC	CASGGLAGDSSYNEQFF
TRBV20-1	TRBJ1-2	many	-	TGCAGGGCCGGTGCGGACCGCTATGGCTACACCTTC	CRAGADRYGYTF
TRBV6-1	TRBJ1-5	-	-	TGTGCCAGCAGTGAAAGACCCGATCAGCCCCAGCATTTT	CASSERPDQPQHF
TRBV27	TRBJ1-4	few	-	TGTGCCAGCAGTTTATGGGGTGCTAATGAAAAACTGTTTTTT	CASSLWGANEKLFF
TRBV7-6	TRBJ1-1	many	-	TGTGCCAGCAGCTTCCGGGGGGCCGACACTGAAGCTTTCTTT	CASSFRGADTEAFF
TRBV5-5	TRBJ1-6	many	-	TGTGCCAGCAGCTTGGATGGACAGAAAAATTCACCCCTCCACTTT	CASSLDGQKNSPLHF
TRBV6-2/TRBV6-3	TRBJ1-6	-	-	TGTGCCAGCAGTACCTACGCGAGAGGCGCTGGCTCACCCCTCCACTTT	CASSTYARGAGSPLHF
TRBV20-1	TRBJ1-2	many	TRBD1	TGCAGTGCTAGGGACAGGTTGGGTGGCTACACCTTC	CSARDRLGGYTF
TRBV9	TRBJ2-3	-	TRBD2	TGTGCCAGCAGCTCCCAGCGGGGGGGCCGCGCAGATACGCAGTATTTT	CASSSQRGGRADTQYF
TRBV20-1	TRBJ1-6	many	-	TGCAGTGCTAGTTGGGACGCTGACTCCTATAATTCACCCCTCCACTTT	CSASWDADSYNSPLHF
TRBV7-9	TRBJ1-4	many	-	TGTGCCAGCAGCTCTAACATTAATGAAAAACGGTTTTTT	CASSSNINEKRFF
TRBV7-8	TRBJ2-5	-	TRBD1	TGTGCCAGCAGCTTAGGAGGGGGCATCGAGACCCAGTACTTC	CASSLGGGIETQYF
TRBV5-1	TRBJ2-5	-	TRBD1	TGCGCCAGCAGCCCCCCGGAGAGGGGGCGCGAGGAGACCCAGTACTTC	CASSPPERGREETQYF
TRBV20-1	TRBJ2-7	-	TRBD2	TGCAGTGCTAAGACTAGCGGGAGAGCGACTAATTACAATGAGCAGTACTTC	CSAKTSGRATNYNEQYF
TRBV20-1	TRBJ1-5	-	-	TGCAGTGCTGGGGCCCCCTATAGCAATCAGCCCCAGCATTTT	CSAGAPYSNQPQHF
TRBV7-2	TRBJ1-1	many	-	TGTGCCAGCAGCTTAATGGGCAGGGACCAGGGGAACACTGAAGCTTTCTTT	CASSLMGRDQGNTEAFF
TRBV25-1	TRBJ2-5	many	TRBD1	TGTGCCAGCAGTAAGGGGGACAGGGGAGGATGGGAGACCCAGTACTTC	CASSKGDRGGWETQYF
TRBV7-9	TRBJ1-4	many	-	TGTGCCAGCAGCGGAACCGGGACGTTGGATGAAAAACTGTTTTTT	CASSGTGTLDEKLFF
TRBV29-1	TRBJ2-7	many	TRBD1	TGCAGCGTCCGGACAGGGGGGCTCTCCTACGAGCAGTACTTC	CSVRTGGLSYEQYF
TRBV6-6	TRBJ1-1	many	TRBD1	TGTGCCAGCAGCACGACAGGGGGCACTGAAGCTTTCTTT	CASSTTGGTEAFF
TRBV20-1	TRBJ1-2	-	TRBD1	TGCAGTGCTAGAGAGACAGGGAGGGCTGATGGCTACACCTTC	CSARETGRADGYTF
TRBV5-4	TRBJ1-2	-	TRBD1	TGTGCCAGCAGCTTGGCCGGACAGGGGAACGGCTACACCTTC	CASSLAGQGNGYTF
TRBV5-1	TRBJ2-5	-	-	TGCGCCAGCAGCTCGGACGGCTACCAAGAGACCCAGTACTTC	CASSSDGYQETQYF
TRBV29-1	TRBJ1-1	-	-	TGCAGCGTCATCGGCCTGAACACTGAAGCTTTCTTT	CSVIGLNTEAFF
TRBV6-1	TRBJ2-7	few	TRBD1	TGTGCCAGCAGTGGTGGCAGGGGGCTCGACGAGCAGTACTTC	CASSGGRGLDEQYF
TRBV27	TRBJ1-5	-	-	TGTGCCAGCAGTCCCTACCTGGAGGGGGATTGGGGCAATCAGCCCCAGCATTTT	CASSPYLEGDWGNQPQHF